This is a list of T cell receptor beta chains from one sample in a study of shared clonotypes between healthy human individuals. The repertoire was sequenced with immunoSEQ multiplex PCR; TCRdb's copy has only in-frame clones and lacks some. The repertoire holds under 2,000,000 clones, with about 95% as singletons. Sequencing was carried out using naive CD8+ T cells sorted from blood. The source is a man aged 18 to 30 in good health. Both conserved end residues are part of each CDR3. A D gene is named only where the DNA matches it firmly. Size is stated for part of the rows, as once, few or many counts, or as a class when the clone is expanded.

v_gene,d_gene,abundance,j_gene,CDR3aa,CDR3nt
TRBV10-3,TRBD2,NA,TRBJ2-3,CAISDPSRREVDTQYF,TGTGCCATCAGTGACCCCTCACGGCGGGAGGTGGATACGCAGTATTTT
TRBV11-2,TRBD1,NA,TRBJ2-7,CASSLGDSSYEQYF,TGTGCCAGCAGCTTAGGGGACAGCTCCTACGAGCAGTACTTC
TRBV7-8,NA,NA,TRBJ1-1,CASSLAYGEASEAFF,TGTGCCAGCAGCTTAGCGTACGGGGAGGCATCTGAAGCTTTCTTT
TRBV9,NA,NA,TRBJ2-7,CASSGGTSSYEQYF,TGTGCCAGCAGCGGAGGGACATCCTCCTACGAGCAGTACTTC
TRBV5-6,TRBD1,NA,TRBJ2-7,CASSYVGQNYEQYF,TGTGCCAGCAGCTACGTGGGACAGAACTACGAGCAGTACTTC
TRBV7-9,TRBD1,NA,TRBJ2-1,CASSPLQGALNEQFF,TGTGCCAGCAGCCCCCTTCAGGGGGCTCTCAATGAGCAGTTCTTC
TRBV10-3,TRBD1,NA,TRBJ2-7,CAISEPGLGGQGSYEQYF,TGTGCCATCAGTGAGCCTGGACTAGGGGGACAGGGTTCCTACGAGCAGTACTTC
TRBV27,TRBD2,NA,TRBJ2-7,CASSLTSSGGPGYF,TGTGCCAGCAGTTTAACCTCTAGCGGGGGTCCGGGGTACTTC
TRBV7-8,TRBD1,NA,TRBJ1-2,CASSPGTALYGYTF,TGTGCCAGCAGCCCCGGGACAGCGCTCTATGGCTACACCTTC
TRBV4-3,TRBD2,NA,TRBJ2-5,CASSQVFEREGLGETQYF,TGCGCCAGCAGCCAAGTCTTCGAGCGGGAGGGTCTCGGGGAGACCCAGTACTTC
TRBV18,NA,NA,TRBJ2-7,CASSPGGYEQYF,TGTGCCAGCTCACCGGGCGGCTACGAGCAGTACTTC
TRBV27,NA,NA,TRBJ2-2,CASSLGDAGRELFF,TGTGCCAGCAGTTTGGGGGATGCGGGTAGGGAGCTGTTTTTT
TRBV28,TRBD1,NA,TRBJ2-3,CASSFPRTGGIDTQYF,TGTGCCAGCAGTTTTCCTCGGACAGGGGGTATCGATACGCAGTATTTT
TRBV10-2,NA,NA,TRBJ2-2,CASSDIGELFF,TGCGCCAGCAGTGATATTGGGGAGCTGTTTTTT
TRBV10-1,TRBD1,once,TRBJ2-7,CASSGDKGQGAHEQYF,TGCGCCAGCAGTGGGGATAAGGGACAGGGAGCCCACGAGCAGTACTTC
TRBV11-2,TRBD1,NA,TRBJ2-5,CASSAGRGTAADQETQYF,TGTGCCAGCAGCGCCGGAAGAGGGACAGCAGCAGACCAAGAGACCCAGTACTTC
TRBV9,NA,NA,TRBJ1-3,CASSVAEGNTIYF,TGTGCCAGCAGCGTAGCTGAAGGGAACACCATATATTTT
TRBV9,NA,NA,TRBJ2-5,CASMGPEETQYF,TGTGCCAGCATGGGCCCCGAGGAGACCCAGTACTTC
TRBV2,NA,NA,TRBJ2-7,CASSDSIRDGSYEQYF,TGTGCCAGCAGTGACTCCATCCGGGACGGCTCCTACGAGCAGTACTTC
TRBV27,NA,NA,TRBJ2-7,CASGGDSYEQYF,TGTGCCAGCGGAGGGGACTCCTACGAGCAGTACTTC
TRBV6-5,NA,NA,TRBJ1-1,CASIAGTPGTEAFF,TGTGCCAGCATTGCGGGCACCCCTGGGACTGAAGCTTTCTTT
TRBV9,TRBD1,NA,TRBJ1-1,CASSGTGALNTEAFF,TGTGCCAGCAGCGGGACAGGGGCCCTGAACACTGAAGCTTTCTTT
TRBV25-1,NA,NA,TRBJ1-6,CASSEGESSYNSPLHF,TGTGCCAGCAGTGAGGGGGAGAGCTCCTATAATTCACCCCTCCACTTT
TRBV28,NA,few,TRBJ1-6,CASSFGLGSPLHF,TGTGCCAGCAGTTTCGGTTTAGGATCACCCCTCCACTTT
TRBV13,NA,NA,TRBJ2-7,CASSLGSTAYEQYF,TGTGCCAGCAGCTTAGGCTCTACAGCCTACGAGCAGTACTTC
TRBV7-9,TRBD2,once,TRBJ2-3,CASSPGLGGRAPDTQYF,TGTGCCAGCAGCCCTGGTCTAGGAGGGAGGGCCCCAGATACGCAGTATTTT
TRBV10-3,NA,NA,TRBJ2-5,CAISGAEPQETQYF,TGTGCCATCAGTGGGGCTGAACCGCAAGAGACCCAGTACTTC
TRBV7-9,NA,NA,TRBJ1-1,CASRPTTGFEFEAFF,TGTGCCAGCAGACCGACGACAGGTTTTGAATTCGAAGCTTTCTTT
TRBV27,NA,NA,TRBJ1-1,CASSHGPNTEAFF,TGTGCCAGCAGTCACGGGCCTAACACTGAAGCTTTCTTT
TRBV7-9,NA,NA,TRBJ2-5,CASSPRDWETQYF,TGTGCCAGCAGCCCCAGGGACTGGGAGACCCAGTACTTC
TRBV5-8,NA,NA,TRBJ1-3,CASSFFTQRGSGNTIYF,TGTGCCAGCAGCTTTTTTACGCAAAGGGGTTCTGGAAACACCATATATTTT
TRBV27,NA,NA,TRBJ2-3,CASIGLGSPDTQYF,TGTGCCAGCATAGGCTTGGGCTCCCCAGATACGCAGTATTTT
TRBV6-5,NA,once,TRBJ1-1,CASSYTGNTEAFF,TGTGCCAGCAGTTACACGGGGAACACTGAAGCTTTCTTT
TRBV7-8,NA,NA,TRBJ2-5,CASSPGGGEETQYF,TGTGCCAGCAGCCCCGGAGGGGGGGAGGAGACCCAGTACTTC
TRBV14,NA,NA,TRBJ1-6,CASSQSHLSPLHF,TGTGCCAGCAGCCAAAGTCACTTATCACCCCTCCACTTT
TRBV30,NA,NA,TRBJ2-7,CAWSPTRDYEQYF,TGTGCCTGGAGTCCAACCCGGGATTACGAGCAGTACTTC